Each of the 7 T cell receptor beta chains below was sequenced from the same sample in a study of cytomegalovirus exposure and HLA in healthy donors. Assay: immunoSEQ multiplex PCR; the TCRdb copy retains only in-frame clones and omits some. The table includes tens of thousands of clones, about 95% detected once. Specimen: PBMCs. Receptors originate from a woman in her late teens or twenties in good health and CMV-seronegative.

This chain links TRBV6-1 with TRBJ1-4; unclear D gene. The CDR3 spans 14 residues. Trimming took off 6 bases at V and 4 bases at J, with 12 bases between the two ends. Germline V gene data show CDR1 as MNHNS and CDR2 as SASEGT. The CDR3 spells CASRRGPINEKLFF. DNA of the CDR3: TGTGCCAGCAGACGCGGGCCGATTAATGAAAAACTGTTTTTT.

The chain joins TRBV30 to TRBJ2-5; the match to TRBD2 covers 8 bases. This CDR3 spans 13 amino acids. V lost 6 bases, J lost 5 bases, and 8 bases stayed unmatched. The V gene's germline CDR1 is GTSNPN and CDR2 SVGIG (reference sequence). The CDR3 here is CACRGLVGETQYF. As DNA, the CDR3 is TGTGCCTGCCGGGGACTAGTTGGGGAGACCCAGTACTTC. Drawing the rest from reference TRBV30 and TRBJ2-5, the complete variable domain is SQTIHQWPATLVQPVGSPLSLECTVEGTSNPNLYWYRQAAGRGLQLLFYSVGIGQISSEVPQNLSASRPQDRQFILSSKKLLLSDSGFYLCACRGLVGETQYFGPGTRLLVL.

Here the CDR3 reads CASSLAGQGAGGYTF. The DNA of the CDR3 is TGTGCCAGCAGCTTAGCGGGGCAGGGGGCGGGGGGCTACACCTTC. V and J are TRBV7-2 and TRBJ1-2, with 8 bases matching TRBD1. V was clipped by 0 bases and J by 8 bases; unmatched bases: 8. CDR3 size: 15 residues. Germline assignment: CDR1 SGHTA and CDR2 FQGNSA.

This clone was counted a single time. The CDR3 is CASSPGHTSSYNEQFF. As DNA, the CDR3 is TGTGCCAGCAGCCCGGGACACACGAGCTCCTACAATGAGCAGTTCTTC. The chain is built from TRBV28 and TRBJ2-1; a weak D match, TRBD1 (6 bases). The V end lost 6 bases, the J end lost 0 bases, and 15 bases lay between the germline ends. Germline V gives CDR1 MDHEN, CDR2 SYDVKM. The CDR3 consists of 16 residues.

The chain links TRBV9 to TRBJ2-6, with D tentatively TRBD1 (7 bases). This CDR3 has 19 residues. The V end lost 0 bases, the J end lost 0 bases, and 16 bases lay between the germline ends. Germline loops: CDR1 SGDLS, CDR2 YYNGEE. This CDR3 is CASSVARGDSPSGANVLTF. Written as DNA, the CDR3 is TGTGCCAGCAGCGTAGCAAGGGGGGACAGCCCCTCTGGGGCCAACGTCCTGACTTTC.

The V gene is TRBV11-1, the J gene TRBJ2-7; a possible D gene is TRBD1 (5 bases). Germline CDR1 reads SGHAT; CDR2 reads FQDESV (reference sequence). Trimming shortened V by 5 bases and J by 1 base, and 15 bases separated the two germline ends. The CDR3 totals 15 residues. Written as DNA, the CDR3 is TGTGCCAGCAGCCCCAGGGTGGCGTGGTCCTACGAGCAGTACTTC. This codes for CASSPRVAWSYEQYF.

To note about this clone: Other DNA sequences of this sample code for an identical CDR3. The gene calls are TRBV7-2 and TRBJ1-2, with a possible D match to TRBD1 (5 bases). The CDR3 sequence is 14 residues long. Germline V gene sequence: CDR1 SGHTA, CDR2 FQGNSA. Trimming pared 1 base from V and 4 bases from J, leaving 10 bases between. CDR3 residues: CASSLGGTSYGYTF. The CDR3 nucleotides read TGTGCCAGCAGCTTAGGGGGCACCAGCTATGGCTACACCTTC.